Included here is one T cell receptor (beta chain) sequence, with context. These data originate in a study of CD8 T cells in Susac syndrome. The multiple sclerosis controls were treatment-naive patients, and their relapsing-remitting disease was stable or active. TEMRA cells were FACS-enriched and CD8+ and CD4+ T cells negatively isolated. cDNA came from about 0.5 to 1 ug RNA primed by random hexamers. By means of immunoSEQ multiplex PCR, TCR beta CDR3 spanning 54 Vbeta and 13 Jbeta underwent amplification. TCRdb re-called the immunoSEQ multiplex PCR reads with MiXCR, one entry per CDR3 protein. The profile covers about 130,000 distinct CDR3 sequences, with around 94% appearing a single time and around 0.12% taken by the ten largest. The clonotype comes from a human donor with multiple sclerosis. Sequencing input: CD4+ T cells from PBMCs.

The CDR3 reads CASSFDRDRDTEAFF. The CDR3 DNA reads as TGTGCCAGCAGTTTTGACCGGGACAGGGACACTGAAGCTTTCTTT. The chain has TRBV12-3 or TRBV12-4 and TRBJ1-1; TRBD1 agrees at 9 bases. The CDR3 is made up of 15 amino acids. Trimming removed 3 bases from V and 3 bases from J; junction bases left unmatched: 5.